The TCR beta chain described here comes from a study of control samples from healthy donors and cancer patients. This CDR3 region has 14 residues. The V gene lost 4 bases and the J gene lost 3 bases, with 12 bases spanning the gap. From germline, CDR1 is SGHRS and CDR2 YFSETQ. The assay was immunoSEQ multiplex PCR, and TCRdb's table has in-frame clones only and misses some. Of about 120,000 clones in the sample, roughly 92% were seen once. This receptor was taken from a man aged 18 to 35 in good health. Sample: blood. V usage is TRBV5-1 and J usage is TRBJ2-3, with a possible D match to TRBD2 (5 bases). DNA for the CDR3: TGCGCCAGCAGCGGGATCCCGGGGACAGATACGCAGTATTTT. Protein product: CASSGIPGTDTQYF.